This T cell receptor (beta chain) stems from a study of OX40 agonist ivuxolimab in advanced cancers. Data came from immunoSEQ multiplex PCR; TCRdb stores just in-frame clones and leaves some out. Here the sample spans 59,000 or so clones, approximately 80% being singletons. The clonotype comes from an adult with an advanced solid tumor such as melanoma, head and neck, liver or kidney cancer. The sample was CD4+ or CD8+ T cells sorted from blood, taken in a trial of the OX40 agonist ivuxolimab.

The CDR3 sequence: CASSQEGHVRDEQYF. The CDR3 DNA reads TGCGCCAGCAGCCAAGAAGGGCATGTTCGGGACGAGCAGTACTTC. The chain has TRBV4-1 and TRBJ2-7, with D hard to call. Germline CDR1 MGHRA, CDR2 YSYEKL. Trimming stripped 0 bases from V and 5 bases from J, with 14 bases between. The CDR3 has 15 amino acids.